A single sample gave rise to the 30 T cell receptor beta chains below, sequenced in a study of OX40 agonist ivuxolimab in advanced cancers. Generated by immunoSEQ multiplex PCR, the TCRdb table keeps only in-frame clones and is missing some. This sample carries some 98,000 clones, about 79% of them seen once, and the ten largest clones take almost 1.5%. This specimen was CD4+ or CD8+ T cells sorted from blood, taken in a trial of the OX40 agonist ivuxolimab. The receptor set was obtained from an adult with an advanced solid tumor such as melanoma, head and neck, liver or kidney cancer.

The chain couples TRBV6-5 to TRBJ1-2; 7 positions match TRBD1. CDR3 length: 13 amino acids. The germline CDR1 and CDR2 sequences are MNHEY and SVGAGI. V lost 8 bases to trimming and J lost 7 bases; unmatched junction nucleotides: 10. The CDR3 loop reads CASLEYRGGGYTF. CDR3 DNA sequence: TGTGCCAGCCTTGAGTACAGGGGTGGTGGCTACACCTTC.

V usage is TRBV6-6 and J usage is TRBJ2-7; 7 nucleotides match TRBD1. Germline CDR1 reads MNHNY; CDR2 reads SVGAGI (reference sequence). Unmatched junction bases numbered 7, after V lost 10 bases and J lost 4 bases. This CDR3 is built from 12 residues. CDR3 DNA: TGTGCCACCAGACAGGGCATATACGAGCAGTACTTC. Translating it yields CATRQGIYEQYF.

V is TRBV11-3 and J is TRBJ2-7, with D possibly TRBD1 on 5 matching bases. The CDR3 is 16 amino acids. Germline loops: CDR1 SGHNT, CDR2 YENEEA. V lost 5 bases to trimming and J lost 2 bases, with 19 bases between them. CDR3 residues: CASSPQTAPSTYEQYF. CDR3 sequence (DNA): TGTGCCAGCAGCCCCCAGACAGCTCCCTCAACCTACGAGCAGTACTTC.

The table lists this clone with a count of one. This chain joins TRBV6-1 and TRBJ1-5; D uncertain. V was trimmed by 2 bases and J by 4 bases, leaving 18 bases between them. The CDR3 has 17 amino acids. Germline loops: CDR1 MNHNS, CDR2 SASEGT. CDR3 in amino acids: CASSENFKASRNQPQHF. The CDR3, as DNA: TGTGCCAGCAGTGAAAATTTTAAGGCCTCACGGAATCAGCCCCAGCATTTT.

The rearrangement uses TRBV4-3 and TRBJ2-6; D remains unclear. The CDR3 is 16 residues long. Germline V CDR1 and CDR2: LGHNA, YSLEER. Trimming took 4 bases from V and 3 from J, leaving 13 bases between them. CDR3 coding DNA: TGCGCCAGCAGCCCTTTTAGAATTGGTGGGGCCAACGTCCTGACTTTC. This encodes CASSPFRIGGANVLTF.

This chain links TRBV11-2 with TRBJ2-7, with a possible D match to TRBD2 (5 bases). CDR1 is SGHAT and CDR2 is FQNNGV in the germline V gene. Trimming stripped 5 bases from V and 0 bases from J, with 17 bases between. The CDR3 runs to 16 residues. CDR3 DNA: TGTGCCAGCAGCCCAAACCTTGGCGGGTACTCCTACGAGCAGTACTTC. It yields the protein CASSPNLGGYSYEQYF. Looking up the rest from reference TRBV11-2 and TRBJ2-7 gives the full variable domain: EAGVAQSPRYKIIEKRQSVAFWCNPISGHATLYWYQQILGQGPKLLIQFQNNGVVDDSQLPKDRFSAERLKGVDSTLKIQPAKLEDSAVYLCASSPNLGGYSYEQYFGPGTRLTVT.

This rearrangement joins TRBV13 to TRBJ2-4, with D tentatively TRBD1 (5 bases). CDR1 and CDR2 (germline): PRHDT, FYEKMQ (reference sequence). V lost 5 bases and J lost 2, with 7 bases in between. There are 13 residues in the CDR3. CDR3 sequence (DNA): TGTGCCAGCAGCCAGGGTACCAAAAACATTCAGTACTTC. Its translation is CASSQGTKNIQYF.

The chain links TRBV6-1 to TRBJ1-1, with 7 bases that match TRBD1. This CDR3 has 15 amino acids. Germline V gives CDR1 MNHNS, CDR2 SASEGT. The CDR3 spells CAGPLSYDRDTEAFF. DNA of the CDR3: TGTGCAGGCCCCCTTTCCTACGACAGGGACACTGAAGCTTTCTTT.

This clone turned up a few times. For the CDR3, the DNA is TGTGCCAGCAGCTTCTCCGGGACAGGGTGGGATGGCTACACCTTC. This encodes CASSFSGTGWDGYTF. The V gene is TRBV5-6, the J gene TRBJ1-2, with 9 positions matching TRBD1. Germline V gene data show CDR1 as SGHDT and CDR2 as YYEEEE. The CDR3 consists of 15 residues. The junction had 8 bases not matched to a gene; V was cut back by 2 bases and J by 6 bases. The complete variable domain, with remaining parts taken from reference TRBV5-6 and TRBJ1-2, reads DAGVTQSPTHLIKTRGQQVTLRCSPKSGHDTVSWYQQALGQGPQFIFQYYEEEERQRGNFPDRFSGHQFPNYSSELNVNALLLGDSALYLCASSFSGTGWDGYTFGSGTRLTVV.

The V call is TRBV4-3, the J call TRBJ1-3; the D gene is possibly TRBD1 (6 bases). The V gene lost 2 bases and the J gene lost 8 bases, with 10 bases spanning the gap. CDR3 size: 13 residues. CDR1 LGHNA and CDR2 YSLEER come from the germline V gene. Here the CDR3 DNA reads TGCGCCAGCAGCCAACTTTACAGGGACACCATATATTTT. As protein: CASSQLYRDTIYF.

The chain recombines TRBV19 with TRBJ1-5; 7 bases line up with TRBD1. Looked up from germline, CDR1 is LNHDA and CDR2 is SQIVND (reference sequence). This CDR3 contains 18 residues. The V gene end was trimmed by 4 bases and the J gene end by 1 base; junction bases not matched to a gene: 13. The CDR3 region has the DNA TGTGCCAGTAGTAAATTTTTGGCTAGGGGGCGAAGCAATCAGCCCCAGCATTTT. It yields the protein CASSKFLARGRSNQPQHF.

The chain links TRBV4-3 to TRBJ2-4; 11 bases are a match to TRBD2. V lost 4 bases and J lost 8; bases outside the gene matches: 7. The germline gives CDR1 LGHNA, CDR2 YSLEER. CDR3 length: 15 amino acids. DNA for the CDR3: TGCGCCAGCAGCCGAGAGACTAGCGGGGTATACATTCAGTACTTC. Translation: CASSRETSGVYIQYF.

The V call is TRBV5-8, the J call TRBJ1-2; D unclear. The germline V gene has CDR1 SGHTS and CDR2 YDEGEE. CDR3 length: 13 residues. The germline V and J ends were trimmed by 2 bases and 2 bases, with 7 bases remaining between them. Written as DNA, the CDR3 is TGTGCCAGCAGCTTCCCGGGGAACTATGGCTACACCTTC. This codes for CASSFPGNYGYTF.

The chain joins TRBV9 to TRBJ1-1; D not certain. V shed 4 bases and J shed 1 base, with 8 bases lying between them. CDR1 and CDR2 (germline): SGDLS, YYNGEE. The CDR3 extends over 13 amino acids. Here the CDR3 reads CASSPTGNTEAFF. In DNA, the CDR3 is TGTGCCAGCAGCCCCACCGGGAACACTGAAGCTTTCTTT.

The chain links TRBV7-2 to TRBJ2-5; the match to TRBD2 covers 9 bases. CDR3 size: 15 residues. Unmatched junction bases numbered 9, after V lost 5 bases and J lost 5 bases. The germline CDR1 and CDR2 sequences are SGHTA and FQGNSA. CDR3 nucleotide sequence: TGTGCCAGCAGCACCGATAGCGGGAGAGGCGAGACCCAGTACTTC. It yields the protein CASSTDSGRGETQYF.

The genes are TRBV27 and TRBJ2-7; TRBD1 matches 8 bases. J gave up 2 bases and V 6 bases, and 12 bases lay outside the gene matches. CDR3 length equals 16 residues. Germline CDR1 MNHEY, CDR2 SMNVEV (reference sequence). The CDR3 DNA follows: TGTGCCAGCAGCCGGACCTTGACAGGGGACCCCTACGAGCAGTACTTC. It encodes CASSRTLTGDPYEQYF.

The chain recombines TRBV6-5 with TRBJ1-2, with TRBD1 matching 9 bases. The CDR3 sequence is 12 residues long. J lost 8 bases, V lost 6 bases, and 4 bases had no gene match. The germline CDR1 and CDR2 sequences are MNHEY and SVGAGI. CDR3 sequence reads: CASRRTGEGYTF. CDR3 DNA sequence: TGTGCCAGCAGACGGACAGGGGAGGGCTACACCTTC.

The chain has TRBV7-2 and TRBJ2-7; 8 positions match TRBD1. Germline V CDR1 and CDR2: SGHTA, FQGNSA. V was pared by 1 base and J by 2 bases, with 4 bases of the junction left unmatched. The CDR3 covers 15 residues. Here the CDR3 reads CASSLEIRGPYEQYF. In DNA, the CDR3 is TGTGCCAGCAGCTTAGAAATCAGGGGGCCCTACGAGCAGTACTTC.

The chain couples TRBV7-2 to TRBJ2-7; 9 bases map to TRBD2. This CDR3 has 14 amino acids. CDR1 and CDR2 from the germline V gene are SGHTA and FQGNSA. J lost 9 bases, V lost 6 bases, and 12 bases had no gene match. CDR3 sequence: CASRPTSGSGGQYF. The CDR3 bases are TGTGCCAGCAGACCTACTAGCGGGTCAGGTGGGCAGTACTTC.

This clone came up a few times. The rearrangement uses TRBV5-5 and TRBJ1-5; 10 nucleotides line up with TRBD1. CDR1 and CDR2 from the germline V gene are SGHKS and YYEKEE (reference sequence). Trimming removed 5 bases from V and 7 bases from J; junction bases left unmatched: 9. This CDR3 has 15 residues. CDR3: CASRPGTGDRQPQHF. The CDR3 coding sequence is TGTGCCAGCAGGCCCGGGACAGGGGATCGCCAGCCCCAGCATTTT.

V is TRBV2 and J is TRBJ2-3, with 8 bases lining up with TRBD1. This CDR3 has 16 amino acids. V shed 4 bases, J shed 4 bases, and the junction held 10 bases outside the gene matches. CDR1 and CDR2 (germline): SNHLY, FYNNEI. DNA for the CDR3: TGTGCCAGCAGTGCTTCTCGAGGCAGGGGGCCAGATACGCAGTATTTT. Encoded protein: CASSASRGRGPDTQYF.

The CDR3 here is CASGARQATQYF. CDR3 DNA: TGTGCCAGTGGAGCCCGGCAGGCGACCCAGTACTTC. The chain employs TRBV6-1 and TRBJ2-5; D not resolved. Trimming stripped 9 bases from V and 7 bases from J, with 15 bases between. Germline V lookup: CDR1 MNHNS, CDR2 SASEGT. The CDR3 has 12 residues.

The chain uses TRBV11-3 and TRBJ2-1, with 10 positions matching TRBD2. CDR3 length: 17 residues. The junction had 15 bases not matched to a gene; V was cut back by 5 bases and J by 8 bases. Germline V gives CDR1 SGHNT, CDR2 YENEEA. CDR3 protein: CASSVKRGGGYGDEQFF. In DNA form, the CDR3 reads TGTGCCAGCAGCGTAAAGCGGGGGGGCGGATACGGAGATGAGCAGTTCTTC.

This clone was seen ten or more times. V is TRBV28 and J is TRBJ1-1; 8 nucleotides match TRBD1. The germline CDR1 and CDR2 sequences are MDHEN and SYDVKM. V lost 5 bases and J lost 0; bases outside the gene matches: 5. The CDR3 has 15 residues. The CDR3 spells CASSTRQGLNTEAFF. The CDR3 region has the DNA TGTGCCAGCAGTACGAGACAGGGGTTGAACACTGAAGCTTTCTTT.

This clone was picked up a small number of times. The chain joins TRBV28 to TRBJ2-7, with D possibly TRBD2 on 6 matching bases. The germline CDR1 and CDR2 sequences are MDHEN and SYDVKM. CDR3 size: 13 residues. Trimming took 7 bases from V and 6 from J, leaving 16 bases between them. The CDR3 nucleotides read TGTGCCAGCAACCCTGTCTTGGGGGGCGAGCAGTACTTC. It encodes CASNPVLGGEQYF. The variable domain in full, completed from reference TRBV28 and TRBJ2-7, reads DVKVTQSSRYLVKRTGEKVFLECVQDMDHENMFWYRQDPGLGLRLIYFSYDVKMKEKGDIPEGYSVSREKKERFSLILESASTNQTSMYLCASNPVLGGEQYFGPGTRLTVT.

V is TRBV19 and J is TRBJ1-1, with TRBD1 identical over 7 bases. With 5 bases clipped from V and 0 bases from J, the junction kept 9 bases outside the gene matches. This CDR3 region has 16 residues. The V gene's germline CDR1 is LNHDA and CDR2 SQIVND (reference sequence). This chain's CDR3 is CASSAMGTALNTEAFF. The DNA of the CDR3 is TGTGCCAGTAGTGCAATGGGGACAGCTCTGAACACTGAAGCTTTCTTT. Full variable domain (missing parts from reference TRBV19 and TRBJ1-1): DGGITQSPKYLFRKEGQNVTLSCEQNLNHDAMYWYRQDPGQGLRLIYYSQIVNDFQKGDIAEGYSVSREKKESFPLTVTSAQKNPTAFYLCASSAMGTALNTEAFFGQGTRLTVV.

V usage is TRBV19 and J usage is TRBJ1-6, with D perhaps TRBD1 (5 bases). The V gene lost 3 bases and the J gene lost 7 bases, with 13 bases spanning the gap. Germline V lookup: CDR1 LNHDA, CDR2 SQIVND (reference sequence). CDR3 size: 15 residues. The CDR3 is CASSMTGTGNSPLHF. As DNA, the CDR3 is TGTGCCAGTAGTATGACCGGGACCGGGAATTCACCCCTCCACTTT.

The rearrangement uses TRBV11-3 and TRBJ1-2, with unresolved D. This CDR3 is built from 14 residues. Trimming stripped 7 bases from V and 0 bases from J, with 12 bases between. Germline V gene data show CDR1 as SGHNT and CDR2 as YENEEA. Here the CDR3 DNA reads TGTGCCAGCACCTCCGACACTCCTAACTATGGCTACACCTTC. Translated: CASTSDTPNYGYTF.

The rearrangement joins TRBV19 to TRBJ2-3; either TRBD1 or TRBD2 may fit D (5 bases each). The V gene lost 6 bases and the J gene lost 6 bases, with 16 bases spanning the gap. Germline V CDR1 and CDR2: LNHDA, SQIVND (reference sequence). The CDR3 has 14 residues. The CDR3 DNA is TGTGCCAGTAGGAGGGGTGGTGACGCTGATACGCAGTATTTT. Protein sequence: CASRRGGDADTQYF.

The chain joins TRBV7-3 to TRBJ2-3; 8 bases line up with TRBD1. V shed 2 bases and J 5 bases; nucleotides not matched to a gene: 3. The CDR3 runs to 14 residues. In germline, CDR1 is SGHTA, CDR2 FQGTGA. The CDR3 DNA follows: TGTGCCAGCAGCTTAGGGACAGGCAGAGATACGCAGTATTTT. Protein: CASSLGTGRDTQYF.